This paragraph reports one T cell receptor (beta chain). The antigen remains unidentified. The CDR3 extends over 10 amino acids. Using immunoSEQ multiplex PCR, the repertoire was profiled, and TCRdb retains in-frame clones only, with some absent. The profile shows roughly 64,000 clones, 72% of them singletons. Isolation of CD4+ T cells took place after approximately ten days of culture. The source of the sample is a study of vaccination effects on CD4 cells after COVID-19. Study details: At 16 days and one week before vaccination, two convalescent patients gave samples.

The clonotype was recovered from a human donor who had a prior SARS-CoV-2 infection. The chain is built from TRBV21-1 and TRBJ2-4; TRBD2 reflects the table's D call only, with no check against the DNA. TRBV21-1 is recorded as a pseudogene. The sequences come from CD4+ T cells from PBMCs cultured without peptide, collected before COVID-19 vaccination. CDR3 DNA: TGCCCGGGTAGAAAAAACATTCAGTACTTC. It specifies CPGRKNIQYF.